This TCR beta chain is drawn from a study of cytomegalovirus exposure and HLA in healthy donors. Some clones are missing from TCRdb's copy, which holds only in-frame ones; the method was immunoSEQ multiplex PCR. The repertoire holds 35,000 to 55,000 clones, with 93% as singletons. General study findings and limits: Per published reports, the classifier diagnosed cytomegalovirus status with high specificity and sensitivity.

V was pared by 6 bases and J by 0 bases, with 8 bases of the junction left unmatched. The CDR3 is 14 amino acids. Germline loops: CDR1 SQVTM, CDR2 ANQGSEA. As regards this clone: Antigen unknown.

The specimen sequenced was PBMCs. The sequence was obtained from a woman between 18 and 29 years old in good health and CMV-seronegative. The chain employs TRBV29-1 and TRBJ2-7, with TRBD1 matching 7 bases. The CDR3: CSVHVAGGSYEQYF. CDR3 coding DNA: TGCAGCGTCCATGTAGCAGGGGGCTCCTACGAGCAGTACTTC.